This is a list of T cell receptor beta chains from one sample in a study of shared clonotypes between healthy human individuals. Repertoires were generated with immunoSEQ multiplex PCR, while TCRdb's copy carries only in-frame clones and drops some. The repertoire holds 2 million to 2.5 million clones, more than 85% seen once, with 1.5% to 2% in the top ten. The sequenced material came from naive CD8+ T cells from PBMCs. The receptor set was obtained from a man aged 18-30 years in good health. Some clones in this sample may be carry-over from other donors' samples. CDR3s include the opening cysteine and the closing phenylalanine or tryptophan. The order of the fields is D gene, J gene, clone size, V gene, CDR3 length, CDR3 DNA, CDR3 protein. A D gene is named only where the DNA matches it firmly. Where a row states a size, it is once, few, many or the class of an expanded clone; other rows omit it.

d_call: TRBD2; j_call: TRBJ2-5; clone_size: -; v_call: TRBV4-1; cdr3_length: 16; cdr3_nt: TGCGCCAGCAGCCAAGTTCCCCGGGGGGGACAAGAGACCCAGTACTTC; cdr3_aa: CASSQVPRGGQETQYF
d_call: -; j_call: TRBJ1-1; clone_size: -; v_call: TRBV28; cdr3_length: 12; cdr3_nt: TGTGCCAGCAGTCTGGGGCCTTTTAAGGCTTTCTTT; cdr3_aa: CASSLGPFKAFF
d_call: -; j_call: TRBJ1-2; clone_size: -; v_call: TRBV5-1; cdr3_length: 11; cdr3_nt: TGCGCCAGCTTTAACGGGTATGGCTACACCTTC; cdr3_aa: CASFNGYGYTF
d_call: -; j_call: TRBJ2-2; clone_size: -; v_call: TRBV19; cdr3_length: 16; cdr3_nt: TGTGCCAGTAGTATAATGCCAGGCGATTTGACCGGGGAGCTGTTTTTT; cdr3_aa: CASSIMPGDLTGELFF
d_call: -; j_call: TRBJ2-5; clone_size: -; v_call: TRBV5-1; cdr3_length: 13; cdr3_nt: TGCGCCAGCAGCTTGGAGGTTTGGGAGACCCAGTACTTC; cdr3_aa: CASSLEVWETQYF
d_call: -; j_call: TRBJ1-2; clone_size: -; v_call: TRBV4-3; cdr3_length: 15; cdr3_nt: TGCGCCAGCAGCCAATCGTCTACCGCTCGGGGTGGCTACACCTTC; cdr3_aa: CASSQSSTARGGYTF
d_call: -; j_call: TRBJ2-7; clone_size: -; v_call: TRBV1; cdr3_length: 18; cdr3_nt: TGCACCAGCAGCCAAGCCCAAGGAGGGGGAGAGGGTTCTTACGAGCAGTACTTC; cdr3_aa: CTSSQAQGGGEGSYEQYF
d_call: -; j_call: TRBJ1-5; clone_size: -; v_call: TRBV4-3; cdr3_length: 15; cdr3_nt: TGCGCCAGCAGCCAAGATTTGTATAGCAATCAGCCCCAGCATTTT; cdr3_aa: CASSQDLYSNQPQHF
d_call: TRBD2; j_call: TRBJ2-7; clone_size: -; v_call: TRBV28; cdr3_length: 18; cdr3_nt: TGTGCCAGCAGTTTATTACCTAAACTAGCGGGAGTGACCTACGAGCAGTACTTC; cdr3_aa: CASSLLPKLAGVTYEQYF
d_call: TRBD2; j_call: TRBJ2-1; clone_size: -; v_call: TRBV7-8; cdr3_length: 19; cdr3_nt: TGTGCCAGCAGCCAAGGACTAGCGGGAGGGCTAGTCTACCACAATGAGCAGTTCTTC; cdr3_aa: CASSQGLAGGLVYHNEQFF
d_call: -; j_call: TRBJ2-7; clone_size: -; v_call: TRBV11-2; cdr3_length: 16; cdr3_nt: TGTGCCAGCAGCTTAGGACTGAGGGGAGGATTCTACGAGCAGTACTTC; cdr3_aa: CASSLGLRGGFYEQYF
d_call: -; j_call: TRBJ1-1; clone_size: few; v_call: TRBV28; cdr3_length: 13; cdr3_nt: TGTGCCAGCAGCAAGAACAGGAACACTGAAGCTTTCTTT; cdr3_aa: CASSKNRNTEAFF
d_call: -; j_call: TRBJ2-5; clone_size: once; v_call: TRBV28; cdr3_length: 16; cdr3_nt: TGTGCCAGCAGTTTAGGTTTTGCGGCAGGGAGGGAGACCCAGTACTTC; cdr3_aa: CASSLGFAAGRETQYF
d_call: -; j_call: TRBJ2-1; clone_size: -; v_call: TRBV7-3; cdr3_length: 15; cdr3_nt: TGTGCCAGCAGCTTGGCGTCTAGCGCTTACAATGAGCAGTTCTTC; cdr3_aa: CASSLASSAYNEQFF
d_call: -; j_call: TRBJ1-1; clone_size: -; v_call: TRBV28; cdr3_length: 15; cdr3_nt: TGTGCCAGCAGTTTCCACAGGGCCGCAGCCACTGAAGCTTTCTTT; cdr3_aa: CASSFHRAAATEAFF
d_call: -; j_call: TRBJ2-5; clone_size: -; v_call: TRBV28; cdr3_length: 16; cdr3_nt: TGTGCCAGCAGCCACTGGAGGGGCTTAATCCAAGAGACCCAGTACTTC; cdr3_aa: CASSHWRGLIQETQYF
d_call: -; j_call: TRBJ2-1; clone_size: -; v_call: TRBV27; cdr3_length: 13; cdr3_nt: TGTGCCAGCAGTTTATCGATCTACAATGAGCAGTTCTTC; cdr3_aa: CASSLSIYNEQFF
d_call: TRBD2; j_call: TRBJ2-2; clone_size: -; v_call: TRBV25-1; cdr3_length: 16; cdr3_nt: TGTGCCAGCAGTGAAACACTAGCGGCTACCTCTGGGGAGCTGTTTTTT; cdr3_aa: CASSETLAATSGELFF
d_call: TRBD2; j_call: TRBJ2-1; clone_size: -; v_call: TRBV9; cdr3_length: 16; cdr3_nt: TGTGCCAGCAGCGTAGTACCTAGCGGGGGGAACAATGAGCAGTTCTTC; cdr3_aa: CASSVVPSGGNNEQFF
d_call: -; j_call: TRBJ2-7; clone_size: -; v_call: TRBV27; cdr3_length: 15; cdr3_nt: TGTGCCACCGCAGAGGGGATTTACGGAAACTACGAGCAGTACTTC; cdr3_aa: CATAEGIYGNYEQYF
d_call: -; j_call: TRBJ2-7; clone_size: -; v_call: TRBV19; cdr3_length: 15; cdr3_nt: TGTGCCAGTAGTCTAGATACAGGGTTAGCCTACGAGCAGTACTTC; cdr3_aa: CASSLDTGLAYEQYF
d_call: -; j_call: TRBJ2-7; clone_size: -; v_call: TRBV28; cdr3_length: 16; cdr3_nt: TGTGCCAGCAGGTCAACCGCCCCCTCTACCCACTACGAGCAGTACTTC; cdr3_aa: CASRSTAPSTHYEQYF
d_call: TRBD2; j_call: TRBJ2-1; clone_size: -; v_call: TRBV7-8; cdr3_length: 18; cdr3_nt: TGTGCCAGCAGCCGTCCCGGGACTAGCGGGAGGCACTACAATGAGCAGTTCTTC; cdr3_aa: CASSRPGTSGRHYNEQFF